These T cell receptor beta chains were read from a single sample in a study of OX40 agonist ivuxolimab in advanced cancers. Clones were sequenced by immunoSEQ multiplex PCR, and TCRdb holds only the in-frame ones, with some missing. The table records 75,000 to 100,000 clones, about nine tenths of them present only once. The sequenced sample was CD4+ or CD8+ T cells sorted from blood, obtained in a trial of the OX40 agonist ivuxolimab. The receptors originated from an adult with an advanced solid tumor such as melanoma, head and neck, liver or kidney cancer. Both conserved end residues are part of each CDR3. D genes are given only for firm matches. Clone size, where shown, is once, few, many, or a class for clones that have expanded.

13	NA	TRBV6-6	TRBJ2-4	NA	TGTGTTTCCCGGAATAATGCGTTTGGCATTCAGTACTTC	CVSRNNAFGIQYF
14	TRBD1	TRBV6-6	TRBJ2-7	NA	TGTGCCAGCAGTTATAAGGGACAGACCTACGAGCAGTACTTC	CASSYKGQTYEQYF
15	NA	TRBV19	TRBJ1-4	NA	TGTGCCAGTAGTCCTATTCGGACCCGAGGGGAAAAACTGTTTTTT	CASSPIRTRGEKLFF
16	TRBD2	TRBV9	TRBJ2-7	NA	TGTGCCAGCAGCGTAGGGGGCGCGGGAGGAGAGTACGAGCAGTACTTC	CASSVGGAGGEYEQYF
12	NA	TRBV7-3	TRBJ2-1	NA	TGTGCCAGCAGCTTACGTGGGGGTGAGCAGTTCTTC	CASSLRGGEQFF
13	NA	TRBV7-6	TRBJ2-3	NA	TGTGCCAGCAGCTTAGTTTCAGCCGATACGCAGTATTTT	CASSLVSADTQYF
18	TRBD1	TRBV4-3	TRBJ2-1	NA	TGCGCCAGCAGCCAAGTCCCCGGACAGGGGGGTTCATACAATGAGCAGTTCTTC	CASSQVPGQGGSYNEQFF
15	NA	TRBV9	TRBJ1-1	NA	TGTGCCAGCAGCGTGTCCCTGGAGGTCGACACTGAAGCTTTCTTT	CASSVSLEVDTEAFF
15	TRBD1	TRBV13	TRBJ1-1	NA	TGTGCCAGCAGCTTGGGGGGGACAGGGCGGACTGAAGCTTTCTTT	CASSLGGTGRTEAFF
11	NA	TRBV6-6	TRBJ1-2	NA	TGTGCCAGCGACAAGGGCTATGGCTACACCTTC	CASDKGYGYTF
15	NA	TRBV18	TRBJ2-2	NA	TGTGCCAGCTCACAACTAGCAAGGAACACCGGGGAGCTGTTTTTT	CASSQLARNTGELFF
17	TRBD1	TRBV10-2	TRBJ1-1	NA	TGCGCCAGCAATACGGACAGGGTAGACTACGGAGACTGGGGAGCTTTCTTT	CASNTDRVDYGDWGAFF
12	TRBD2	TRBV7-8	TRBJ2-7	many	TGTGCCAGCAGCGCTAGCGGGGGGGAGCGGTACTTC	CASSASGGERYF
13	NA	TRBV19	TRBJ1-1	NA	TGTGCCACCCGCCGGGACCAACCTTTAGGAGCTTTCTTT	CATRRDQPLGAFF
13	NA	TRBV6-1	TRBJ1-1	few	TGTGCCAGCAGTGAAGGTGGTCACACTGAAGCTTTCTTT	CASSEGGHTEAFF
13	NA	TRBV11-3	TRBJ2-4	NA	TGTGCCAGCAGCTTATCCGAGAGGGACATTCAGTACTTC	CASSLSERDIQYF
14	NA	TRBV6-6	TRBJ1-1	NA	TGTGCCAGCAGTTTTACAGCGGGGAACACTGAAGCTTTCTTT	CASSFTAGNTEAFF
15	NA	TRBV15	TRBJ1-1	NA	TGTGCCACCAGCAGAGGGGGCAGTTTAGCCGAAGTGGCTTTCTTT	CATSRGGSLAEVAFF